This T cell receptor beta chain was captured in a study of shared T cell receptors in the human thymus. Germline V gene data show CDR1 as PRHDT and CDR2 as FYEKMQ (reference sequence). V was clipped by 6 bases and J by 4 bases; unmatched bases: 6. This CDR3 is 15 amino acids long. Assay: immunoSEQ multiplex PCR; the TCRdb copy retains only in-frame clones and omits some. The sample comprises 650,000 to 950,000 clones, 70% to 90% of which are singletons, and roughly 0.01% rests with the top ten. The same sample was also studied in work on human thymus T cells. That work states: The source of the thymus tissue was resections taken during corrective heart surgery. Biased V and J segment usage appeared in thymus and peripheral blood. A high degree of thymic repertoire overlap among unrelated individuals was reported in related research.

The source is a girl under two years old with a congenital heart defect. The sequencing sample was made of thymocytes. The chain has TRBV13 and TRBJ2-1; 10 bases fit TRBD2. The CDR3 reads CASRHNSGGYNEQFF. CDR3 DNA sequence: TGTGCCAGCAGACACAATAGCGGGGGGTACAATGAGCAGTTCTTC. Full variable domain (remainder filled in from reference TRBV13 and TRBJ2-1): AAGVIQSPRHLIKEKRETATLKCYPIPRHDTVYWYQQGPGQDPQFLISFYEKMQSDKGSIPDRFSAQQFSDYHSELNMSSLELGDSALYFCASRHNSGGYNEQFFGPGTRLTVL.